The clone carrying this T cell receptor beta chain occurred a few times. Antigen specificity is unknown. With listed TCR primers and previously described methods, bulk TCR libraries were prepared. TCRdb called the PCR reads again in MiXCR, with one record for every CDR3 protein. The data hold about 510,000 distinct CDR3 sequences, with around 23% observed a single time. In germline, CDR1 is MNHEY, CDR2 SVGEGT. V lost 3 bases and J 12 bases, leaving 15 bases between the germline ends. The CDR3 is made up of 13 amino acids. This entry belongs to a study of molecular identifiers for immune sequencing clone quantification. Study observations and caveats: Spike-in Jurkat TCR RNA from a single cell reportedly registered among about a million naive cells.

This chain links TRBV6-2 or TRBV6-3 with TRBJ2-1, with D perhaps being TRBD1 or TRBD2 (6 bases each). This receptor was obtained from a human donor in good health. Some libraries in this study had Jurkat cell RNA spiked in. Sequencing was performed on naive CD8+ T cells from blood, with Jurkat cell RNA spiked in. As for subset: FACS-sorted CD8+CD4-CCR7+CD45RA+ naive T cells. The DNA for the CDR3 is TGTGCCAGCAGTTATCAATGGACAGCGGGGCAGTTCTTC. Amino acid sequence: CASSYQWTAGQFF.